This is a list of T cell receptor beta chains from one sample in a study of blood T cell repertoires in COVID-19. Sequenced by immunoSEQ multiplex PCR; TCRdb stores in-frame clones only, minus some. The repertoire includes around 130,000 clones, roughly four fifths of them detected once, and over 10% sits in the top ten. Sequencing was performed on peripheral blood. These receptors were obtained from a human donor in a cohort sampled during active COVID-19. The CDR3 runs from the conserved cysteine through the conserved F or W. D genes are given only for firm matches. Clone size is shown for a subset of rows, as once, few, many or a class of expanded clone.

j_call: TRBJ2-3; clone_size: -; d_call: TRBD2; v_call: TRBV27; cdr3_aa: CASSSPTSGGGMATQYF; cdr3_nt: TGTGCCAGCAGTTCACCGACTAGCGGGGGTGGAATGGCAACGCAGTATTTT
j_call: TRBJ1-2; clone_size: -; d_call: -; v_call: TRBV19; cdr3_aa: CASSLNSPLVNAYYGYTF; cdr3_nt: TGTGCCAGTAGTCTTAACTCCCCTTTGGTCAACGCCTACTATGGCTACACCTTC
j_call: TRBJ2-7; clone_size: once; d_call: -; v_call: TRBV30; cdr3_aa: CACDSAYEQYF; cdr3_nt: TGTGCCTGTGACTCGGCCTACGAGCAGTACTTC
j_call: TRBJ2-7; clone_size: -; d_call: -; v_call: TRBV29-1; cdr3_aa: CSVGPTGYEQYF; cdr3_nt: TGCAGCGTTGGCCCCACGGGCTACGAGCAGTACTTC
j_call: TRBJ2-7; clone_size: -; d_call: TRBD1; v_call: TRBV18; cdr3_aa: CASSPWQGAYEQYF; cdr3_nt: TGTGCCAGCTCACCATGGCAGGGGGCCTACGAGCAGTACTTC
j_call: TRBJ1-2; clone_size: -; d_call: -; v_call: TRBV30; cdr3_aa: CAWSVSRTLYTF; cdr3_nt: TGTGCCTGGAGTGTAAGCCGAACGTTATACACCTTC
j_call: TRBJ2-7; clone_size: -; d_call: -; v_call: TRBV28; cdr3_aa: CASSSPIYEQYF; cdr3_nt: TGTGCCAGCAGTTCCCCCATCTACGAGCAGTACTTC
j_call: TRBJ2-1; clone_size: -; d_call: -; v_call: TRBV2; cdr3_aa: CASSDSYNEQFF; cdr3_nt: TGTGCCAGCAGCGACAGCTACAATGAGCAGTTCTTC
j_call: TRBJ1-1; clone_size: -; d_call: -; v_call: TRBV9; cdr3_aa: CASSVETGNTEAFF; cdr3_nt: TGTGCCAGCAGCGTAGAAACGGGGAACACTGAAGCTTTCTTT
j_call: TRBJ2-1; clone_size: -; d_call: -; v_call: TRBV5-5; cdr3_aa: CASSSSHTGGAYNEQFF; cdr3_nt: TGTGCCAGCAGCTCGTCACACACAGGGGGGGCCTACAATGAGCAGTTCTTC
j_call: TRBJ2-3; clone_size: -; d_call: TRBD2; v_call: TRBV19; cdr3_aa: CASSFTSGGLTDTQYF; cdr3_nt: TGTGCCAGTAGTTTTACGAGCGGGGGTCTCACAGATACGCAGTATTTT
j_call: TRBJ2-7; clone_size: -; d_call: TRBD1; v_call: TRBV6-6; cdr3_aa: CASSRNVYGQDSYEQYF; cdr3_nt: TGTGCCAGCAGTCGAAACGTATACGGACAGGACTCCTACGAGCAGTACTTC
j_call: TRBJ2-7; clone_size: once; d_call: TRBD1; v_call: TRBV5-1; cdr3_aa: CASSSTGGSPLEQYF; cdr3_nt: TGCGCCAGCAGCTCTACAGGGGGGTCGCCGTTGGAGCAGTACTTC
j_call: TRBJ1-5; clone_size: few; d_call: -; v_call: TRBV6-5; cdr3_aa: CASSRGDGNQPQHF; cdr3_nt: TGTGCCAGCAGTCGGGGAGATGGCAATCAGCCCCAGCATTTT
j_call: TRBJ1-2; clone_size: once; d_call: TRBD1; v_call: TRBV6-5; cdr3_aa: CASSYTDRVGYTF; cdr3_nt: TGTGCCAGCAGTTACACGGACAGGGTCGGCTACACCTTC
j_call: TRBJ1-1; clone_size: -; d_call: TRBD1; v_call: TRBV6-5; cdr3_aa: CASSPTGTNTEAFF; cdr3_nt: TGTGCCAGCAGTCCGACAGGGACGAACACTGAAGCTTTCTTT
j_call: TRBJ1-1; clone_size: -; d_call: -; v_call: TRBV14; cdr3_aa: CASSHFPGHMNTEAFF; cdr3_nt: TGTGCCAGCAGCCACTTTCCGGGACACATGAACACTGAAGCTTTCTTT
j_call: TRBJ1-2; clone_size: -; d_call: -; v_call: TRBV27; cdr3_aa: CASSFNRDLETRGYTF; cdr3_nt: TGTGCCAGCAGTTTTAACAGGGATCTTGAGACCCGTGGCTACACCTTC
j_call: TRBJ1-1; clone_size: once; d_call: TRBD1; v_call: TRBV20-1; cdr3_aa: CSASGGQGLVAFF; cdr3_nt: TGCAGTGCTAGTGGGGGACAGGGGTTGGTAGCTTTCTTT
j_call: TRBJ1-4; clone_size: -; d_call: TRBD1; v_call: TRBV5-1; cdr3_aa: CASSLRGPEKLFF; cdr3_nt: TGCGCCAGCAGTCTCAGGGGGCCTGAAAAACTGTTTTTT
j_call: TRBJ2-1; clone_size: -; d_call: -; v_call: TRBV9; cdr3_aa: CASSTRPGSPANEQFF; cdr3_nt: TGTGCCAGCAGCACTCGACCGGGATCCCCGGCCAATGAGCAGTTCTTC
j_call: TRBJ2-1; clone_size: once; d_call: -; v_call: TRBV5-1; cdr3_aa: CASSFEGHVNEQFF; cdr3_nt: TGCGCCAGCAGCTTCGAGGGCCATGTCAATGAGCAGTTCTTC
j_call: TRBJ2-7; clone_size: -; d_call: TRBD1; v_call: TRBV5-1; cdr3_aa: CASSLIYGQGNEQYF; cdr3_nt: TGCGCCAGCAGCTTGATCTATGGACAGGGGAACGAGCAGTACTTC
j_call: TRBJ2-7; clone_size: -; d_call: TRBD1; v_call: TRBV5-1; cdr3_aa: CASSLVGTATYEQYF; cdr3_nt: TGCGCCAGCAGCTTGGTAGGGACAGCTACCTACGAGCAGTACTTC
j_call: TRBJ2-3; clone_size: once; d_call: -; v_call: TRBV7-2; cdr3_aa: CASSLFSGTQYF; cdr3_nt: TGTGCCAGCAGCTTATTCTCCGGTACGCAGTATTTT
j_call: TRBJ1-1; clone_size: -; d_call: -; v_call: TRBV5-4; cdr3_aa: CASSLAGRGTEAFF; cdr3_nt: TGTGCCAGCAGCTTGGCAGGGAGGGGGACTGAAGCTTTCTTT
j_call: TRBJ2-2; clone_size: -; d_call: -; v_call: TRBV7-2; cdr3_aa: CASSYQSSGPWRVGELFF; cdr3_nt: TGTGCCAGCAGCTACCAATCTTCGGGACCCTGGAGGGTCGGGGAGCTGTTTTTT
j_call: TRBJ2-1; clone_size: -; d_call: TRBD2; v_call: TRBV29-1; cdr3_aa: CSVEDRSGGPSYNEQFF; cdr3_nt: TGCAGCGTTGAAGATCGGAGCGGGGGTCCCTCCTACAATGAGCAGTTCTTC